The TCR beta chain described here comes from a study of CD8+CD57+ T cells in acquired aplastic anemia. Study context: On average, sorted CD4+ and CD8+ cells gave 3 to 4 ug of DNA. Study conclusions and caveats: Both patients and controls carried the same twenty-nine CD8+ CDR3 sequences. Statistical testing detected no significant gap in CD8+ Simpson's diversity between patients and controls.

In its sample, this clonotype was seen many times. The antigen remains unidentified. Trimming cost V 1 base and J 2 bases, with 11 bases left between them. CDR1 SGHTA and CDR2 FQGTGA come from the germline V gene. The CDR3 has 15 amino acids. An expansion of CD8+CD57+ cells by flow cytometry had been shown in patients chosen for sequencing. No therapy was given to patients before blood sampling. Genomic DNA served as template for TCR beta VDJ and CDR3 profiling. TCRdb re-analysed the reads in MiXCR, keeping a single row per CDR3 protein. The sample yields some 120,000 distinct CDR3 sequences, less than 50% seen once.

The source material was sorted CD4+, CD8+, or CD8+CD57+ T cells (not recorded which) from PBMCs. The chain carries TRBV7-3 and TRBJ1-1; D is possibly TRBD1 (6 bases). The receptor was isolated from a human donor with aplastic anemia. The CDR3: CASSLKGGLNTEAFF. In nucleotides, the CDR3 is TGTGCCAGCAGCTTAAAGGGGGGCCTCAACACTGAAGCTTTCTTT.